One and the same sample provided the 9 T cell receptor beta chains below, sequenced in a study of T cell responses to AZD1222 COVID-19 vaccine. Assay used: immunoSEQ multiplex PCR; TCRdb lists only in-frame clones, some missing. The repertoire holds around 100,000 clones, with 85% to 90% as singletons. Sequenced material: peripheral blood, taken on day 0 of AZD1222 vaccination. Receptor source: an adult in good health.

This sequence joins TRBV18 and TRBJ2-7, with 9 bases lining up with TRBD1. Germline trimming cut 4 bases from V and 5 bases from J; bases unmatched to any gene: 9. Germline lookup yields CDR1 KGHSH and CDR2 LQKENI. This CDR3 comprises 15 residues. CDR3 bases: TGTGCCAGCTCACGGGCGGGGGACAGGGCCCACGAGCAGTACTTC. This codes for CASSRAGDRAHEQYF.

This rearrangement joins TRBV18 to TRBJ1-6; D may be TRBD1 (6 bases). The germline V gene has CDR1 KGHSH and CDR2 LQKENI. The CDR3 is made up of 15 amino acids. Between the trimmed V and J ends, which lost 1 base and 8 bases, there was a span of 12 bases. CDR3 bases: TGTGCCAGCTCACCACGGGGGGCGCTGGATTCACCCCTCCACTTT. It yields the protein CASSPRGALDSPLHF.

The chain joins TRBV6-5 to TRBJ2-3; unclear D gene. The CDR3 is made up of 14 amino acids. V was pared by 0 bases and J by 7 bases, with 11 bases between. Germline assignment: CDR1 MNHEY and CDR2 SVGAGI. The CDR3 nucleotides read TGTGCCAGCAGTTACTCGAAGGGCAGTAATACGCAGTATTTT. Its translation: CASSYSKGSNTQYF.

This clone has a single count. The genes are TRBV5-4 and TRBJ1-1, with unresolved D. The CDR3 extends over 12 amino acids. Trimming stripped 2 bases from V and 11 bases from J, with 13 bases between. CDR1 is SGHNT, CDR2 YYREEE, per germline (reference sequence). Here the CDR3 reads CASSFGQIEAFF. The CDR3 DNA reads TGTGCCAGCAGCTTTGGGCAGATCGAGGCTTTCTTT.

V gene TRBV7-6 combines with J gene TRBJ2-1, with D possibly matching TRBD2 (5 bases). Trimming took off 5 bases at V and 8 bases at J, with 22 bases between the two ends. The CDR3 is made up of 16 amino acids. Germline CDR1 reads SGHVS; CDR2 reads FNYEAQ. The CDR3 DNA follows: TGTGCCAGCAGCCACACCACCGGCGGGCGTTTTTATGAGCAGTTCTTC. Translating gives CASSHTTGGRFYEQFF. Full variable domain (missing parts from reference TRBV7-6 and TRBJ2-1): GAGVSQSPRYKVTKRGQDVALRCDPISGHVSLYWYRQALGQGPEFLTYFNYEAQQDKSGLPNDRFSAERPEGSISTLTIQRTEQRDSAMYRCASSHTTGGRFYEQFFGPGTRLTVL.

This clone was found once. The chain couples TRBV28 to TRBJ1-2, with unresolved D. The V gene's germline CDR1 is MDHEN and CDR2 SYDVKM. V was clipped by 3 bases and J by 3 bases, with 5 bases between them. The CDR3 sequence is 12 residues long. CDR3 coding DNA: TGTGCCAGCAGTTTGGGAGACTATGGCTACACCTTC. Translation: CASSLGDYGYTF.

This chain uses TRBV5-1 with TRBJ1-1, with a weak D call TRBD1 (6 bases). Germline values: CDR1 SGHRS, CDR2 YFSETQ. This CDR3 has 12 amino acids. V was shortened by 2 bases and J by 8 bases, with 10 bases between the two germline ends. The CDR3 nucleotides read TGCGCCAGCAGCTTAGGACAGAACGAAGCTTTCTTT. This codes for CASSLGQNEAFF.

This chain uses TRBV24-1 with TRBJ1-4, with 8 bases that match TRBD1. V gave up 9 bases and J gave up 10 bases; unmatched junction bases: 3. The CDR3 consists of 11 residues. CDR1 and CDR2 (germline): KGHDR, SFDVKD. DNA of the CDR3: TGTGCCACCGAAGACAGGGGAAAACTGTTTTTT. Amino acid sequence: CATEDRGKLFF.

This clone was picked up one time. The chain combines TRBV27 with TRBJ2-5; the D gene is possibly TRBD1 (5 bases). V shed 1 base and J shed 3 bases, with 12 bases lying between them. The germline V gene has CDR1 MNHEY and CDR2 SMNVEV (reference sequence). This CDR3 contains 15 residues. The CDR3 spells CASSLFADRKETQYF. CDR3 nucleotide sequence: TGTGCCAGCAGTTTATTCGCCGACAGAAAAGAGACCCAGTACTTC.